These 9 T cell receptor beta chains originate from one sample sequenced in a study of beta chain features in type 1 diabetes (dated by TCRdb to 2016 to 2019). The library was built by means of the immunoSEQ multiplex PCR assay. All of the isolated RNA was reverse transcribed with the High Capacity cDNA Reverse Transcription Kit, so expressed TCRB transcripts were sequenced. TCRdb stores this immuneACCESS table with in-frame sequences only. Part of the clones is absent; in the studies checked, under half of the shortfall reflects unresolved V genes, and no reason is known for the rest. Here the sample has roughly 350,000 clones; around 10% occur a single time. 0.6% of the sample lies in the top ten. Overall study results and their limits: A moderate but significant shortening of TCRB CDR3 length was observed in type 1 diabetes patients in all four CD4+ subsets.

Their specific antigens are unknown. The sequencing sample was made of central memory CD4+ T cells from blood. Receptors were obtained from a man aged 25 to 40 with type 1 diabetes.

As to this clone: The sample carries other DNA sequences with the same CDR3. The chain joins TRBV6-1 to TRBJ1-2; 8 bases line up with TRBD1. The CDR3 is made up of 13 amino acids. After removal of 5 bases from V and 3 bases from J, the junction contained 2 bases not matched to a gene. Germline CDR1 reads MNHNS; CDR2 reads SASEGT. DNA of the CDR3: TGTGCCAGCAGTCAGGGGGCCGACTATGGCTACACCTTC. Its protein is CASSQGADYGYTF.

This clone turned up a few times. This chain uses TRBV6-1 with TRBJ2-1; the D is unclear. Per the germline V gene, CDR1 is MNHNS and CDR2 is SASEGT. The CDR3 runs to 16 residues. V was trimmed by 0 bases and J by 5 bases, leaving 14 bases between them. In DNA form, the CDR3 reads TGTGCCAGCAGTGAAGCAGGAGTCGTGGGCCACAATGAGCAGTTCTTC. As protein: CASSEAGVVGHNEQFF.

V usage is TRBV28 and J usage is TRBJ1-2, with 11 bases lining up with TRBD1. Germline loops: CDR1 MDHEN, CDR2 SYDVKM. The CDR3 totals 13 residues. The CDR3 bases are TGTACAGTTCGGACAGGGGGCACCAATGGCTACACCTTC. This gives the protein CTVRTGGTNGYTF.

This clone was detected only a few times. The chain employs TRBV6-6 and TRBJ1-1; perhaps TRBD1 as D (6 bases). Germline V gene sequence: CDR1 MNHNY, CDR2 SVGAGI (reference sequence). Between the trimmed V and J ends, which lost 4 bases and 7 bases, there was a span of 16 bases. The CDR3 runs 14 residues. The CDR3 protein is CASSSQGGPFEAFF. In nucleotides, the CDR3 is TGTGCCAGCAGTTCCCAAGGGGGGCCCTTTGAAGCTTTCTTT.

This clone was seen only a few times. J is TRBJ1-1 and V is TRBV27; D unclear. The CDR3 is made up of 13 amino acids. V lost 6 bases and J lost 2, with 10 bases in between. CDR1 and CDR2 from the germline V gene are MNHEY and SMNVEV (reference sequence). The chain's CDR3 is CASRVRENTEAFF. The CDR3 DNA sequence: TGTGCCAGCAGGGTCCGGGAAAACACTGAAGCTTTCTTT.

The chain recombines TRBV18 with TRBJ2-1; 7 nucleotides line up with TRBD1. Germline V gene lookup returns CDR1 KGHSH and CDR2 LQKENI. CDR3 length: 14 residues. Trimming removed 1 base from V and 8 bases from J; junction bases left unmatched: 5. CDR3 coding DNA: TGTGCCAGCTCACCACTTGACAGGGCGCATGAGCAGTTCTTC. As protein: CASSPLDRAHEQFF.

This chain uses TRBV28 with TRBJ1-3; D is possibly TRBD1 (6 bases). Germline V gene sequence: CDR1 MDHEN, CDR2 SYDVKM. The CDR3 has 14 amino acids. The V end lost 2 bases, the J end lost 2 bases, and 7 bases lay between the germline ends. The DNA of the CDR3 is TGTGCCAGCAGTTTAACAGGGACTGGAAACACCATATATTTT. Encoded protein: CASSLTGTGNTIYF.

Comment on this clone: A junction boundary mismatches the germline segment, possibly from a read error. This sequence joins TRBV4-2 and TRBJ1-2; a weak D match, TRBD1 (5 bases). CDR3 size: 16 residues. Germline V gene lookup returns CDR1 LGHNA and CDR2 YNFKEQ. CDR3 sequence (DNA): TGTGCCAGCAGACAAGAGTCCCAGACAGCGTTCTATGGCTACACCTTC. Translating gives CASRQESQTAFYGYTF.

The gene calls are TRBV7-8 and TRBJ1-2; maybe TRBD1 (6 bases). V was shortened by 5 bases and J by 7 bases, with 17 bases between the two germline ends. The CDR3 loop spans 14 amino acids. Germline V lookup: CDR1 SGHVS, CDR2 FQNEAQ. CDR3 in amino acids: CASSLGAGLGGYTF. The CDR3 nucleotides read TGTGCCAGCAGCCTGGGGGCCGGGTTGGGTGGCTACACCTTC.